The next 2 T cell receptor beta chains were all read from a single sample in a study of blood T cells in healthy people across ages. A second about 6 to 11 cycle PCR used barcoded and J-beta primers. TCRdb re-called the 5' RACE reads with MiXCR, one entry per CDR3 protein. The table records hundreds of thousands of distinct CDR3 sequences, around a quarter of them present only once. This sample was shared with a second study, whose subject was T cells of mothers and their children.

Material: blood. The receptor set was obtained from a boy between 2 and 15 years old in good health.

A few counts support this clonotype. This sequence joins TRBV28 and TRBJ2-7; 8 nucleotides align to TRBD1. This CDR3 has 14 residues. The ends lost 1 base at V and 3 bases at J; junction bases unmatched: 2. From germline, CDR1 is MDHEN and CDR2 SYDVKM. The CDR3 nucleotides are TGTGCCAGCAGTTTATCGGACAGGGTCTACGAGCAGTACTTC. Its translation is CASSLSDRVYEQYF.

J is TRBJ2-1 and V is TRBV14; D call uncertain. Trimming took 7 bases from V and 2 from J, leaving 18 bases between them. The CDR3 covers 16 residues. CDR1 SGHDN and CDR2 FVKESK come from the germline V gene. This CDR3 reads CASTSLVASTYNEQFF. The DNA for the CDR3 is TGTGCCAGCACCTCTCTTGTGGCGTCTACCTACAATGAGCAGTTCTTC.